Below, 21 T cell receptor beta chains from the same sample are listed, as sequenced in a study of blood T cell repertoires in COVID-19. Profiling relied on immunoSEQ multiplex PCR, and the TCRdb table lists in-frame clones only, not all of them. Seen here are 120,000 or so clones, around 80% observed once, and the top ten hold 30% to 45%. The sequenced material came from peripheral blood. Receptors were obtained from a man aged 35-49 years with active or convalescent COVID-19.

The chain carries TRBV19 and TRBJ2-1, with a possible D match to TRBD1 (5 bases). The V end was cut by 8 bases, the J end by 0 bases, with 11 bases between. From germline, CDR1 is LNHDA and CDR2 SQIVND (reference sequence). The CDR3 length is 14 residues. This chain's CDR3 is CASGAATSYNEQFF. CDR3 nucleotide sequence: TGTGCCAGTGGGGCGGCGACCTCCTACAATGAGCAGTTCTTC.

This clone was seen just once. CDR3 bases: TGTGCCAGCAGTTTTAGGGGACAGAACTATGGCTACACCTTC. Its protein product is CASSFRGQNYGYTF. The chain employs TRBV11-3 and TRBJ1-2; 7 bases agree with TRBD1. With 6 bases clipped from V and 2 bases from J, the junction kept 6 bases outside the gene matches. Germline CDR1 and CDR2: SGHNT and YENEEA. The CDR3 totals 14 residues.

This chain uses TRBV24-1 with TRBJ1-1; tentative D call: TRBD1 (5 bases). The CDR3 contains 13 residues. The germline V gene encodes CDR1 KGHDR and CDR2 SFDVKD. V lost 0 bases to trimming and J lost 7 bases, with 8 bases between them. The CDR3 here is CATSDLERGEAFF. DNA of the CDR3: TGTGCCACCAGTGATTTGGAAAGGGGTGAAGCTTTCTTT.

This chain links TRBV19 with TRBJ2-1; D perhaps matches TRBD2 (5 bases). Per germline, CDR1 LNHDA and CDR2 SQIVND (reference sequence). The CDR3 contains 15 residues. The germline V and J ends were trimmed by 7 bases and 9 bases, with 22 bases remaining between them. The CDR3 reads CASTRSGREGSEQFF. The CDR3 DNA reads TGTGCCAGTACCCGATCTGGTCGGGAAGGCTCTGAGCAGTTCTTC.

This rearrangement joins TRBV19 to TRBJ2-1; 9 bases map to TRBD1. Germline CDR1 is LNHDA and CDR2 is SQIVND (reference sequence). This CDR3 is 20 amino acids long. V dropped 1 base and J dropped 3; count of bases not matched to a gene: 16. The chain's CDR3 is CASSIAYRGLVGRGYNEQFF. The DNA for the CDR3 is TGTGCCAGTAGTATAGCATACAGGGGGCTCGTCGGGAGAGGCTACAATGAGCAGTTCTTC.

This clone has just a few counts. The V gene is TRBV5-6, the J gene TRBJ1-5; TRBD1 matches at 7 bases. The trim removed 3 bases at V and 5 bases at J, leaving 11 bases unmatched. There are 16 residues in the CDR3. The germline CDR1 and CDR2 sequences are SGHDT and YYEEEE. The CDR3 sequence is CASSSLDRERDQPQHF. The DNA of the CDR3 is TGTGCCAGCAGCTCTCTAGACAGGGAAAGAGATCAGCCCCAGCATTTT.

V usage is TRBV2 and J usage is TRBJ1-1, with 12 bases fitting TRBD1. The trim removed 7 bases at V and 6 bases at J, leaving 9 bases unmatched. This CDR3 has 15 residues. Germline loops: CDR1 SNHLY, CDR2 FYNNEI. In DNA, the CDR3 is TGTGCCAGCACCGAAGGGGACAGGGGGCTGGCTGAAGCTTTCTTT. Residues: CASTEGDRGLAEAFF.

The chain combines TRBV4-1 with TRBJ1-2; 8 bases align to TRBD1. The ends lost 4 bases at V and 7 bases at J; junction bases unmatched: 8. CDR1 and CDR2 from the germline V gene are MGHRA and YSYEKL. CDR3 length: 14 residues. The CDR3 loop is CASSLDREGSGYTF. In DNA form, the CDR3 reads TGCGCCAGCAGCCTGGACAGGGAAGGGAGTGGCTACACCTTC.

J is TRBJ1-2 and V is TRBV12-3 or TRBV12-4, with no clear D. Trimming took 8 bases from V and 5 from J, leaving 9 bases between them. CDR3 size: 11 residues. The CDR3 DNA is TGTGCCAGCCGAGAAAATTATGGCTACACCTTC. Protein: CASRENYGYTF.

This clone was found once. This chain joins TRBV27 and TRBJ2-3, with D possibly matching TRBD1 (6 bases). The CDR3 has 16 amino acids. Germline CDR1 reads MNHEY; CDR2 reads SMNVEV (reference sequence). The ends were cut back, 5 bases at V and 3 bases at J, with 18 bases in the middle. The CDR3 DNA sequence: TGTGCCAGCAGTATTACCCTACAGGGCTCGACAGATACGCAGTATTTT. Protein product: CASSITLQGSTDTQYF.

The chain couples TRBV6-5 to TRBJ1-5; a weak D match, TRBD1 (6 bases). Per the germline V gene, CDR1 is MNHEY and CDR2 is SVGAGI. The length of the CDR3 is 13 residues. Trimming left V 6 bases short and J 2 bases short, with 8 bases between. The CDR3 here is CASRQGGNQPQHF. CDR3 sequence (DNA): TGTGCCAGCAGACAGGGTGGCAATCAGCCCCAGCATTTT.

V is TRBV7-2 and J is TRBJ2-2; D remains unclear. V lost 0 bases and J lost 8, with 10 bases in between. Germline loops: CDR1 SGHTA, CDR2 FQGNSA. The CDR3 extends over 14 amino acids. The CDR3 region has the DNA TGTGCCAGCAGCTTAGCTCTCAATCAGGGGGAGCTGTTTTTT. Translated, it gives CASSLALNQGELFF.

J is TRBJ2-7 and V is TRBV5-6, with D perhaps matching TRBD1 (6 bases). The germline V gene encodes CDR1 SGHDT and CDR2 YYEEEE. The CDR3 consists of 13 residues. Deletions cut 4 bases from V and 7 bases from J, with 15 bases between. The CDR3 DNA reads TGTGCCAGCAGCCCAGGGGATGCGGAGGAGCAGTACTTC. Protein product: CASSPGDAEEQYF.

The rearrangement joins TRBV27 to TRBJ2-1; possibly TRBD2 for D (6 bases). Trimming pared 4 bases from V and 4 bases from J, leaving 20 bases between. The germline V gene encodes CDR1 MNHEY and CDR2 SMNVEV (reference sequence). This CDR3 comprises 17 residues. This CDR3 is CASSSELSGGVYNEQFF. Written as DNA, the CDR3 is TGTGCCAGCAGTTCAGAACTTAGCGGTGGCGTTTACAATGAGCAGTTCTTC.

The V gene is TRBV28, the J gene TRBJ1-2; possibly TRBD1 for D (5 bases). Germline V gives CDR1 MDHEN, CDR2 SYDVKM. V gave up 6 bases and J gave up 4 bases, with 15 bases separating them. The CDR3 has 14 amino acids. CDR3 sequence (DNA): TGTGCCAGCAGCCGCCGACAGAAAGGCTATGGCTACACCTTC. It specifies CASSRRQKGYGYTF.

CDR3: CATSRDLQANQPQHF. Here the CDR3 DNA reads TGTGCCACCAGCAGAGATCTACAGGCCAATCAGCCCCAGCATTTT. The chain carries TRBV15 and TRBJ1-5; D is possibly TRBD1 (5 bases). Trimming cost V 0 bases and J 3 bases, with 9 bases left between them. Germline lookup yields CDR1 LNHNV and CDR2 YYDKDF (reference sequence). The CDR3 contains 15 residues.

The rearrangement uses TRBV27 and TRBJ2-1, with D unresolved. V lost 0 bases to trimming and J lost 6 bases, with 12 bases between them. In germline, CDR1 is MNHEY, CDR2 SMNVEV (reference sequence). The CDR3 is 15 residues long. The CDR3 protein is CASSLSAILGNEQFF. The CDR3 nucleotides read TGTGCCAGCAGTTTATCGGCCATTCTTGGCAATGAGCAGTTCTTC.

The V gene is TRBV5-1, the J gene TRBJ1-5; D might be TRBD1 (6 bases). V was shortened by 1 base and J by 3 bases, with 11 bases between the two germline ends. Germline values: CDR1 SGHRS, CDR2 YFSETQ. This CDR3 is 15 amino acids long. This chain's CDR3 is CASSLLGQNNQPQHF. As DNA, the CDR3 is TGCGCCAGCAGCTTGCTCGGACAGAACAATCAGCCCCAGCATTTT.

The CDR3 nucleotides read TGTGCCTGGTTCCAGGGGAACTATGGCTACACCTTC. Translating gives CAWFQGNYGYTF. The chain has TRBV30 and TRBJ1-2; D is possibly TRBD1 (6 bases). Germline CDR1 and CDR2: GTSNPN and SVGIG (reference sequence). This CDR3 is built from 12 residues. Trimming took off 5 bases at V and 2 bases at J, with 9 bases between the two ends.

This rearrangement joins TRBV9 to TRBJ2-3; no clear D gene. V shed 0 bases and J shed 2 bases, with 16 bases lying between them. The CDR3 sequence is 17 residues long. The germline V gene has CDR1 SGDLS and CDR2 YYNGEE. DNA for the CDR3: TGTGCCAGCAGCGTAGGGGCAGTCCCCCGAGTCACAGATACGCAGTATTTT. Translating it yields CASSVGAVPRVTDTQYF.

The gene calls are TRBV4-2 and TRBJ1-1, with a possible D match to TRBD1 (6 bases). The CDR3 contains 18 residues. The ends were cut back, 3 bases at V and 1 base at J, with 21 bases in the middle. The germline CDR1 and CDR2 sequences are LGHNA and YNFKEQ. CDR3 protein: CASSQAFRDITSNTEAFF. The CDR3 nucleotides read TGTGCCAGCAGCCAGGCCTTCCGGGACATAACGTCGAACACTGAAGCTTTCTTT.